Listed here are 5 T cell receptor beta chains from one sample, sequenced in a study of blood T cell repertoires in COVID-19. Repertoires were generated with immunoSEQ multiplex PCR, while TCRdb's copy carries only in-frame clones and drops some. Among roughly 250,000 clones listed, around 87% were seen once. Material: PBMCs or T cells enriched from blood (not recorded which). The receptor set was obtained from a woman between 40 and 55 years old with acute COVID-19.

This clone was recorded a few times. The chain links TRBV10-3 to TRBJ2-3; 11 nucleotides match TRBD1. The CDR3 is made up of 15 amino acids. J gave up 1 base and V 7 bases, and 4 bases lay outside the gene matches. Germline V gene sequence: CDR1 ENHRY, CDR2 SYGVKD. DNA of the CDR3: TGTGCCATCACCGGGACAGGGGGGGGCACAGATACGCAGTATTTT. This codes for CAITGTGGGTDTQYF.

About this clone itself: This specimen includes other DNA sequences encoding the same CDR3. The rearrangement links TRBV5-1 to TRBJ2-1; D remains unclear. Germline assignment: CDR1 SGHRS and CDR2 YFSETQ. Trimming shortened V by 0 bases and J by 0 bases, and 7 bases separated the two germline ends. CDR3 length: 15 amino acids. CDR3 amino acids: CASSLGLSSYNEQFF. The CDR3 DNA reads TGCGCCAGCAGCTTGGGTCTTAGCTCCTACAATGAGCAGTTCTTC.

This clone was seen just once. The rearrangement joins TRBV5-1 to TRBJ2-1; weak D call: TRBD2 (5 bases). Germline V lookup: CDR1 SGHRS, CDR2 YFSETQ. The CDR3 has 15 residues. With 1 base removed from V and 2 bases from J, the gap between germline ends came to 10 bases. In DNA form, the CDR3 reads TGCGCCAGCAGCTTGTCTAGCCAGCCCTACAATGAGCAGTTCTTC. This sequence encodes CASSLSSQPYNEQFF.

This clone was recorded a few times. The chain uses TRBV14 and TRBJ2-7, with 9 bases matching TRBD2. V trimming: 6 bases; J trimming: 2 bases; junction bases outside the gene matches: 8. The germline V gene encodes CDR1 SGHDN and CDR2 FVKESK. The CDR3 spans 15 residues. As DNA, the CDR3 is TGTGCCAGCAGAAAGACTAGCGGACCGACCTACGAGCAGTACTTC. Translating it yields CASRKTSGPTYEQYF.

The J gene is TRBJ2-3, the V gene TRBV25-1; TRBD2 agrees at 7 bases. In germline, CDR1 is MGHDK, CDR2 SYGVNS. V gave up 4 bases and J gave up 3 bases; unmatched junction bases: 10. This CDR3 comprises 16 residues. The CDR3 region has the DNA TGTGCCAGCAGTGTTCTAACGGGAGGTCTGACAGATACGCAGTATTTT. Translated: CASSVLTGGLTDTQYF. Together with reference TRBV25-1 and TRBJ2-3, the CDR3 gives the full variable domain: EADIYQTPRYLVIGTGKKITLECSQTMGHDKMYWYQQDPGMELHLIHYSYGVNSTEKGDLSSESTVSRIRTEHFPLTLESARPSHTSQYLCASSVLTGGLTDTQYFGPGTRLTVL.